One and the same sample provided the 22 T cell receptor beta chains below, sequenced in a study of T cell responses to AZD1222 COVID-19 vaccine. The assay was immunoSEQ multiplex PCR, and TCRdb's table has in-frame clones only and misses some. This table has 150,000 to 200,000 clones, 90% appearing once. Source: peripheral blood, taken on day 0 of AZD1222 vaccination. The origin of the receptors is an adult in good health.

The gene calls are TRBV4-1 and TRBJ2-7, with unresolved D. Germline assignment: CDR1 MGHRA and CDR2 YSYEKL. The CDR3 is 14 amino acids. V was clipped by 3 bases and J by 4 bases, with 13 bases between them. This CDR3 reads CASSHLTAQYEQYF. The CDR3 nucleotides are TGCGCCAGCAGCCACCTGACGGCTCAGTACGAGCAGTACTTC.

The V call is TRBV7-9, the J call TRBJ1-5, with D possibly TRBD1 on 5 matching bases. The CDR3 is made up of 14 amino acids. Germline V CDR1 and CDR2: SEHNR, FQNEAQ (reference sequence). Trimming pared 1 base from V and 3 bases from J, leaving 7 bases between. CDR3 amino acids: CASSLVGTNQPQHF. DNA for the CDR3: TGTGCCAGCAGCTTAGTCGGGACCAATCAGCCCCAGCATTTT. Full variable domain (remainder filled in from reference TRBV7-9 and TRBJ1-5): DTGVSQNPRHKITKRGQNVTFRCDPISEHNRLYWYRQTLGQGPEFLTYFQNEAQLEKSRLLSDRFSAERPKGSFSTLEIQRTEQGDSAMYLCASSLVGTNQPQHFGDGTRLSIL.

Of note for this clone: It is unclear where the CDR3 begins or ends on the DNA, so no DNA is shown, and the CDR3 is as TCRdb lists it. This chain connects TRBV28 to TRBJ1-2; the DNA was not used to check the table's D call, TRBD1. CDR1 is MDHEN and CDR2 is SYDVKM in the germline V gene. The CDR3 totals 15 residues, both ends included. The CDR3 loop is CASSSSTGSSYGYTF.

This chain links TRBV10-2 with TRBJ1-4; D is unclear. This CDR3 has 15 amino acids. In germline, CDR1 is WSHSY, CDR2 SAAADI. Trimming cost V 6 bases and J 0 bases, with 11 bases left between them. The CDR3 DNA sequence: TGCGCCAGCAGAGAGCACCTTGCAACTAATGAAAAACTGTTTTTT. Its translation: CASREHLATNEKLFF.

V usage is TRBV6-6 and J usage is TRBJ1-3; D remains unclear. The V end lost 0 bases, the J end lost 3 bases, and 12 bases lay between the germline ends. The germline V gene has CDR1 MNHNY and CDR2 SVGAGI (reference sequence). This CDR3 contains 16 residues. In nucleotides, the CDR3 is TGTGCCAGCAGTTACTCTGGCCAGTTGGGTGGAAACACCATATATTTT. Translating it yields CASSYSGQLGGNTIYF.

The chain employs TRBV2 and TRBJ2-4, with TRBD2 matching over 7 bases. Germline-derived CDR1 and CDR2 are SNHLY and FYNNEI. V lost 5 bases and J lost 5; bases outside the gene matches: 9. There are 15 residues in the CDR3. The CDR3 DNA reads TGTGCCAGCAGTTTAGCGGGCTCCCAACAAAACATTCAGTACTTC. Its translation is CASSLAGSQQNIQYF.

V gene TRBV24-1 combines with J gene TRBJ1-5, with 9 bases lining up with TRBD1. This CDR3 is built from 14 residues. J lost 5 bases, V lost 9 bases, and 7 bases had no gene match. Germline lookup yields CDR1 KGHDR and CDR2 SFDVKD. The CDR3 spells CATHAGQGDQPQHF. CDR3 in DNA: TGTGCCACCCACGCGGGACAGGGCGATCAGCCCCAGCATTTT.

This chain joins TRBV28 and TRBJ1-2; D perhaps matches TRBD1 (6 bases). V gave up 5 bases and J gave up 1 base, with 17 bases separating them. Germline assignment: CDR1 MDHEN and CDR2 SYDVKM. The CDR3 length is 16 residues. The CDR3 nucleotides are TGTGCCAGCAGTCGACCACAGGGTAGAAGTAACTATGGCTACACCTTC. This codes for CASSRPQGRSNYGYTF.

This clone was counted a single time. The chain couples TRBV15 to TRBJ2-3; TRBD2 aligns across 9 bases. Germline CDR1 reads LNHNV; CDR2 reads YYDKDF (reference sequence). The CDR3 covers 15 residues. V lost 7 bases to trimming and J lost 7 bases; unmatched junction nucleotides: 12. CDR3: CATTYSGGGFHTQYF. Here the CDR3 DNA reads TGTGCCACCACTTATAGCGGGGGTGGATTCCATACGCAGTATTTT.

The chain is built from TRBV7-2 and TRBJ2-7; D not certain. The CDR3 spans 13 residues. Looked up from germline, CDR1 is SGHTA and CDR2 is FQGNSA. V dropped 1 base and J dropped 3 bases, with 7 bases sitting between them. The CDR3 DNA follows: TGTGCCAGCAGCTTAGATTGGCTCTACGAGCAGTACTTC. Translating gives CASSLDWLYEQYF.

The rearrangement links TRBV6-2 or TRBV6-3 to TRBJ1-5; no clear D gene. Trimming shortened V by 5 bases and J by 4 bases, and 15 bases separated the two germline ends. Germline loops: CDR1 MNHEY, CDR2 SVGEGT. The CDR3 extends over 15 amino acids. The CDR3 protein is CASSLWAGTNQPQHF. CDR3 coding DNA: TGTGCCAGCAGTCTATGGGCAGGAACTAATCAGCCCCAGCATTTT.

The V call is TRBV29-1, the J call TRBJ1-1; D is undetermined. Trimming removed 7 bases from V and 2 bases from J, with 5 bases in between. CDR1 SQVTM and CDR2 ANQGSEA come from the germline V gene. The CDR3 totals 10 residues. For the CDR3, the DNA is TGCAGCGGTCAAAACACTGAAGCTTTCTTT. It translates to CSGQNTEAFF.

The chain has TRBV11-2 and TRBJ1-4; D remains unclear. CDR1 and CDR2 from the germline V gene are SGHAT and FQNNGV. V gave up 4 bases and J gave up 4 bases, with 13 bases separating them. CDR3 size: 15 residues. The CDR3 DNA reads TGTGCCAGCAGCTCGGACGGGAATTTTAATGAAAAACTGTTTTTT. Encoded protein: CASSSDGNFNEKLFF.

This chain's CDR3 is CASSLASDTQYF. The CDR3 DNA reads as TGTGCCAGCAGCTTAGCCTCAGATACGCAGTATTTT. The chain recombines TRBV7-9 with TRBJ2-3; D unresolved. This CDR3 comprises 12 residues. Trimming pared 0 bases from V and 4 bases from J, leaving 2 bases between. Per the germline V gene, CDR1 is SEHNR and CDR2 is FQNEAQ (reference sequence).

V and J are TRBV5-1 and TRBJ2-7; 15 bases match TRBD2. CDR1 is SGHRS and CDR2 is YFSETQ in the germline V gene. CDR3 length equals 18 residues. V was clipped by 3 bases and J by 1 base; unmatched bases: 8. The CDR3 loop reads CASSSGLAGGSGSYEQYF. In DNA form, the CDR3 reads TGCGCCAGCAGCTCAGGACTAGCGGGGGGGTCAGGATCCTACGAGCAGTACTTC.

The rearrangement uses TRBV30 and TRBJ1-2, with a tentative D call TRBD1 (5 bases). Trimming pared 5 bases from V and 4 bases from J, leaving 23 bases between. Germline CDR1 GTSNPN, CDR2 SVGIG (reference sequence). The CDR3 runs 16 residues. The chain's CDR3 is CAWETGTLSASYGYTF. Written as DNA, the CDR3 is TGTGCCTGGGAGACCGGGACGCTAAGTGCATCCTATGGCTACACCTTC. Full variable domain (rest looked up from reference TRBV30 and TRBJ1-2): SQTIHQWPATLVQPVGSPLSLECTVEGTSNPNLYWYRQAAGRGLQLLFYSVGIGQISSEVPQNLSASRPQDRQFILSSKKLLLSDSGFYLCAWETGTLSASYGYTFGSGTRLTVV.

The chain combines TRBV7-9 with TRBJ2-5; a weak D match, TRBD2 (6 bases). Germline V gene data show CDR1 as SEHNR and CDR2 as FQNEAQ (reference sequence). Trimming cost V 1 base and J 2 bases, with 14 bases left between them. The CDR3 is 16 residues long. CDR3 sequence (DNA): TGTGCCAGCAGCTTAGGGGGGGTTCTCGTACAAGAGACCCAGTACTTC. This codes for CASSLGGVLVQETQYF.

J is TRBJ1-1 and V is TRBV14; D gene uncertain. This CDR3 region has 16 residues. Germline lookup yields CDR1 SGHDN and CDR2 FVKESK. With 1 base removed from V and 3 bases from J, the gap between germline ends came to 15 bases. This CDR3 is CASSQGKGIRDTEAFF. CDR3 DNA sequence: TGTGCCAGCAGCCAAGGGAAAGGGATCCGGGACACTGAAGCTTTCTTT.

This chain connects TRBV18 to TRBJ1-4; maybe TRBD1 (6 bases). V lost 6 bases, J lost 4 bases, and 15 bases lay in between. Germline V gives CDR1 KGHSH, CDR2 LQKENI. This CDR3 has 15 amino acids. This chain's CDR3 is CASSALEGDNEKLFF. The CDR3 nucleotides are TGTGCCAGCTCGGCTCTCGAGGGGGATAATGAAAAACTGTTTTTT. The whole variable domain, remainder taken from reference TRBV18 and TRBJ1-4, is NAGVMQNPRHLVRRRGQEARLRCSPMKGHSHVYWYRQLPEEGLKFMVYLQKENIIDESGMPKERFSAEFPKEGPSILRIQQVVRGDSAAYFCASSALEGDNEKLFFGSGTQLSVL.

In its sample, this clone was seen a few times. The V call is TRBV2, the J call TRBJ2-2; D is perhaps TRBD1 (6 bases). Per germline, CDR1 SNHLY and CDR2 FYNNEI. CDR3 length: 15 amino acids. The V and J ends lost 2 bases and 1 base respectively, with 8 bases between them. CDR3 DNA: TGTGCCAGCAGTGAACAGGACAGGAACACCGGGGAGCTGTTTTTT. As protein: CASSEQDRNTGELFF.

V and J are TRBV2 and TRBJ1-5; D may be TRBD1 (5 bases). Trimming took 8 bases from V and 4 from J, leaving 12 bases between them. The CDR3 is 13 residues long. Germline-derived CDR1 and CDR2 are SNHLY and FYNNEI. CDR3: CASQPGENQPQHF. As DNA, the CDR3 is TGTGCCAGCCAACCGGGGGAGAATCAGCCCCAGCATTTT.

The chain combines TRBV29-1 with TRBJ1-3; D is ambiguous. Trimming removed 7 bases from V and 5 bases from J, with 9 bases in between. The CDR3 is 11 residues long. In germline, CDR1 is SQVTM, CDR2 ANQGSEA. DNA for the CDR3: TGCAGCGCCCTAAGTAGAAACACCATATATTTT. It is translated as CSALSRNTIYF.